This passage covers 29 T cell receptor beta chains from one sample sequenced in a study of cytomegalovirus exposure and HLA in healthy donors. PCR was performed using 60 Vbeta and 13 Jbeta primers. Clones were sequenced by immunoSEQ multiplex PCR, and TCRdb holds only the in-frame ones, with some missing. The data show roughly 150,000 clones, 75% to 80% seen once. The source material was PBMCs. These receptors were taken from a male donor in good health and CMV-seronegative.

V gene TRBV5-6 combines with J gene TRBJ1-2; 8 nucleotides align to TRBD1. Looked up from germline, CDR1 is SGHDT and CDR2 is YYEEEE. The CDR3 runs to 16 residues. Losses at the gene ends were 2 bases for V and 2 bases for J; bases not matched to a gene: 8. In DNA form, the CDR3 reads TGTGCCAGCAGCTTTGATACCGGGACAGGCAACTATGGCTACACCTTC. This gives the protein CASSFDTGTGNYGYTF.

The table lists this clone with a few counts. This chain connects TRBV9 to TRBJ1-6, with a possible D match to TRBD1 (6 bases). Germline V gene sequence: CDR1 SGDLS, CDR2 YYNGEE. V shed 8 bases and J shed 4 bases, with 13 bases lying between them. This CDR3 region has 14 residues. CDR3 region: CASNPTGYNSPLHF. In nucleotides, the CDR3 is TGTGCCAGTAACCCGACAGGATATAATTCACCCCTCCACTTT.

The V and J genes are TRBV30 and TRBJ1-2, with D hard to call. V lost 1 base and J 8 bases, leaving 11 bases between the germline ends. The CDR3 is 12 residues long. The germline V gene has CDR1 GTSNPN and CDR2 SVGIG (reference sequence). The CDR3 region is CAWSGQRIGYTF. The CDR3 bases are TGTGCCTGGAGTGGACAACGAATCGGCTACACCTTC. Combining the CDR3 with reference TRBV30 and TRBJ1-2 gives the whole variable domain SQTIHQWPATLVQPVGSPLSLECTVEGTSNPNLYWYRQAAGRGLQLLFYSVGIGQISSEVPQNLSASRPQDRQFILSSKKLLLSDSGFYLCAWSGQRIGYTFGSGTRLTVV.

The chain couples TRBV11-2 to TRBJ2-7, with a possible D match to TRBD1 (5 bases). The CDR3 sequence is 15 residues long. Germline CDR1 and CDR2: SGHAT and FQNNGV. V shed 2 bases and J shed 0 bases, with 11 bases lying between them. This CDR3 is CASSLHRQSSYEQYF. CDR3 nucleotides: TGTGCCAGCAGCTTACATAGACAGTCCTCCTACGAGCAGTACTTC.

The chain uses TRBV10-3 and TRBJ2-1; 8 nucleotides align to TRBD1. The CDR3 consists of 13 residues. Germline V gives CDR1 ENHRY, CDR2 SYGVKD. The V segment lost 7 bases and the J segment 8 bases; nucleotides outside the gene matches: 7. The DNA for the CDR3 is TGTGCCATCACCTCGACAGGGGAGGATGAGCAGTTCTTC. The encoded protein is CAITSTGEDEQFF.

V gene TRBV30 combines with J gene TRBJ2-1, with D possibly being TRBD2 (5 bases). This CDR3 spans 14 amino acids. Per the germline V gene, CDR1 is GTSNPN and CDR2 is SVGIG (reference sequence). V gave up 0 bases and J gave up 3 bases, with 9 bases separating them. In DNA, the CDR3 is TGTGCCTGGAGTGTAGCGGCGAGCTACAATGAGCAGTTCTTC. Amino acids: CAWSVAASYNEQFF.

This chain uses TRBV4-3 with TRBJ1-6, with D possibly matching TRBD1 (6 bases). CDR1 LGHNA and CDR2 YSLEER come from the germline V gene. V was clipped by 3 bases and J by 9 bases, with 12 bases between them. The CDR3 length is 14 residues. This CDR3 reads CASSQQGSTSPLHF. Written as DNA, the CDR3 is TGCGCCAGCAGCCAGCAGGGGTCGACTTCACCCCTCCACTTT.

This clone appeared a single time. J is TRBJ2-3 and V is TRBV10-3; 9 nucleotides align to TRBD2. The CDR3 has 16 amino acids. Germline lookup yields CDR1 ENHRY and CDR2 SYGVKD. V lost 3 bases, J lost 0 bases, and 4 bases stayed unmatched. The CDR3, as DNA: TGTGCCATCAGTGATCCTACTAGCGGGAGCACAGATACGCAGTATTTT. It yields the protein CAISDPTSGSTDTQYF.

This sequence joins TRBV6-5 and TRBJ2-5; 8 nucleotides line up with TRBD2. The CDR3 extends over 15 amino acids. V lost 0 bases and J lost 11; bases outside the gene matches: 11. Germline V CDR1 and CDR2: MNHEY, SVGAGI. The CDR3 is CASSYSAGGLGEQYF. The CDR3 DNA follows: TGTGCCAGCAGTTACTCCGCGGGAGGCTTGGGAGAGCAGTACTTC.

The chain links TRBV5-4 to TRBJ2-1, with TRBD1 matching 8 bases. V trimming: 3 bases; J trimming: 8 bases; junction bases outside the gene matches: 13. CDR3 length: 16 residues. CDR1 and CDR2 (germline): SGHNT, YYREEE (reference sequence). CDR3 region: CASSSGQGGGRHEQFF. The CDR3 coding sequence is TGTGCCAGCAGCTCCGGACAGGGTGGAGGCCGGCATGAGCAGTTCTTC.

The J gene is TRBJ1-1, the V gene TRBV6-1; a possible D gene is TRBD1 (6 bases). CDR3 length: 13 amino acids. The ends were cut back, 9 bases at V and 4 bases at J, with 15 bases in the middle. Germline CDR1 MNHNS, CDR2 SASEGT. The CDR3 loop is CASIQGRGTEAFF. The DNA of the CDR3 is TGTGCCAGTATACAGGGTCGGGGCACTGAAGCTTTCTTT.

This rearrangement joins TRBV9 to TRBJ2-7; the D gene is possibly TRBD2 (6 bases). V was trimmed by 0 bases and J by 3 bases, leaving 13 bases between them. Per germline, CDR1 SGDLS and CDR2 YYNGEE. The CDR3 is 15 residues long. This chain's CDR3 is CASSVAQGGLYEQYF. The CDR3 nucleotides read TGTGCCAGCAGCGTAGCCCAGGGAGGACTCTACGAGCAGTACTTC.

This chain joins TRBV13 and TRBJ2-7, with D tentatively TRBD2 (5 bases). Trimming took 4 bases from V and 7 from J, leaving 20 bases between them. Germline V gene lookup returns CDR1 PRHDT and CDR2 FYEKMQ (reference sequence). The CDR3 has 15 amino acids. The CDR3 region is CASSWADAGGREQYF. CDR3 sequence (DNA): TGTGCCAGCAGCTGGGCCGATGCAGGAGGAAGGGAGCAGTACTTC.

The V gene is TRBV19, the J gene TRBJ1-4, with a weak D call TRBD1 (6 bases). The CDR3 covers 15 residues. Germline lookup yields CDR1 LNHDA and CDR2 SQIVND (reference sequence). V was pared by 3 bases and J by 3 bases, with 11 bases between. The CDR3 loop is CASSIARGSNEKLFF. CDR3 DNA: TGTGCCAGTAGTATCGCCAGGGGCTCTAATGAAAAACTGTTTTTT.

V is TRBV5-1 and J is TRBJ2-7; 7 positions agree with TRBD1. CDR3 length equals 17 residues. Germline V CDR1 and CDR2: SGHRS, YFSETQ. V lost 4 bases to trimming and J lost 2 bases; unmatched junction nucleotides: 15. The CDR3 bases are TGCGCCAGCAGCCCGTCCTTCTTTTCGACAGGGACCTACGAGCAGTACTTC. Protein sequence: CASSPSFFSTGTYEQYF.

Only one count was recorded for this clone. This rearrangement joins TRBV28 to TRBJ1-5; TRBD1 matches at 9 bases. The CDR3 totals 14 residues. The germline V gene encodes CDR1 MDHEN and CDR2 SYDVKM. The V and J ends lost 4 bases and 6 bases, in that order; junction bases with no gene match: 4. The CDR3 DNA sequence: TGTGCCAGCAGTTACAGGACAGGGGTTCAGCCCCAGCATTTT. It encodes CASSYRTGVQPQHF.

The chain has TRBV10-3 and TRBJ2-4; the match to TRBD2 covers 13 bases. The CDR3 consists of 16 residues. The V and J ends lost 0 bases and 7 bases, in that order; junction bases with no gene match: 3. Germline V gene lookup returns CDR1 ENHRY and CDR2 SYGVKD. The CDR3 region is CAISESTSGGMNIQYF. The CDR3 nucleotides read TGTGCCATCAGTGAGTCGACTAGCGGGGGGATGAACATTCAGTACTTC.

The J gene is TRBJ1-4, the V gene TRBV14, with D maybe TRBD1 (5 bases). Germline V gene data show CDR1 as SGHDN and CDR2 as FVKESK. V lost 1 base, J lost 3 bases, and 15 bases lay in between. This CDR3 has 17 amino acids. The CDR3 DNA reads as TGTGCCAGCAGCCAAGTTATATCGGGGGTTGCTAATGAAAAACTGTTTTTT. Its protein is CASSQVISGVANEKLFF. Full variable domain (outside the CDR3, taken from reference TRBV14 and TRBJ1-4): EAGVTQFPSHSVIEKGQTVTLRCDPISGHDNLYWYRRVMGKEIKFLLHFVKESKQDESGMPNNRFLAERTGGTYSTLKVQPAELEDSGVYFCASSQVISGVANEKLFFGSGTQLSVL.

A word on this clone: At one boundary the junction diverges from the germline segment, which might be a read error. Different DNA sequences within this sample yield the same CDR3. As DNA, the CDR3 is TGTAGCGTTGAAGCTAGGACAGGGCGAGAGACCCAGTACTTC. Translating gives CSVEARTGRETQYF. V gene TRBV29-1 combines with J gene TRBJ2-5; TRBD1 agrees at 8 bases. CDR1 and CDR2 from the germline V gene are SQVTM and ANQGSEA. The length of the CDR3 is 14 residues.

The gene calls are TRBV6-5 and TRBJ1-1, with a tentative D call TRBD1 (6 bases). Trimming removed 2 bases at V and 3 bases at J, with 13 bases between. The V gene's germline CDR1 is MNHEY and CDR2 SVGAGI. This CDR3 has 15 amino acids. The DNA of the CDR3 is TGTGCCAGCAGTTACGCCTCCAGGGGAGACACTGAAGCTTTCTTT. Translation gives CASSYASRGDTEAFF.

The rearrangement links TRBV27 to TRBJ1-5; possible D gene TRBD1, 6 bases. V shed 2 bases and J shed 4 bases, with 12 bases lying between them. The germline V gene has CDR1 MNHEY and CDR2 SMNVEV (reference sequence). The CDR3 has 15 amino acids. The CDR3 reads CASSLRGTTNQPQHF. The DNA of the CDR3 is TGTGCCAGCAGTTTAAGGGGGACGACAAATCAGCCCCAGCATTTT.

The rearrangement uses TRBV5-1 and TRBJ2-7; 7 nucleotides match TRBD2. The CDR3 has 16 amino acids. Germline V gene lookup returns CDR1 SGHRS and CDR2 YFSETQ. Losses at the gene ends were 0 bases for V and 3 bases for J; bases not matched to a gene: 9. Here the CDR3 DNA reads TGCGCCAGCAGCTTGGGAGCTAGCGGATCCTTCTACGAGCAGTACTTC. Translating it yields CASSLGASGSFYEQYF.

The rearrangement links TRBV4-3 to TRBJ2-1, with 9 bases aligning to TRBD1. The V segment lost 2 bases and the J segment 3 bases; nucleotides outside the gene matches: 11. The CDR3 runs to 18 residues. The germline V gene has CDR1 LGHNA and CDR2 YSLEER. DNA of the CDR3: TGCGCCAGCAGCCAAACAGCCACACAGGGGGCGAACTACAATGAGCAGTTCTTC. Translated: CASSQTATQGANYNEQFF.

This clone was seen a few times. A junction end diverges from the germline sequence, so it may reflect a read error. CDR3 DNA: TGTTCCAGCAGCTTTCTAGCGGGGGGAACTTACAATGAGCAGTTCTTC. Protein: CSSSFLAGGTYNEQFF. The chain has TRBV7-9 and TRBJ2-1; TRBD2 matches 11 bases. The CDR3 is 16 residues long. Germline-derived CDR1 and CDR2 are SEHNR and FQNEAQ (reference sequence). The complete variable domain, with remaining parts taken from reference TRBV7-9 and TRBJ2-1, reads DTGVSQNPRHKITKRGQNVTFRCDPISEHNRLYWYRQTLGQGPEFLTYFQNEAQLEKSRLLSDRFSAERPKGSFSTLEIQRTEQGDSAMYLCSSSFLAGGTYNEQFFGPGTRLTVL.

The chain combines TRBV7-6 with TRBJ1-1; possibly TRBD1 for D (6 bases). Germline values: CDR1 SGHVS, CDR2 FNYEAQ. The CDR3 covers 14 residues. V was pared by 2 bases and J by 1 base, with 8 bases between. In nucleotides, the CDR3 is TGTGCCAGCAGCTTACAGGGGCGGAACACTGAAGCTTTCTTT. Protein sequence: CASSLQGRNTEAFF.

This clone was picked up one time. The chain uses TRBV27 and TRBJ2-2, with TRBD1 identical over 7 bases. CDR1 is MNHEY and CDR2 is SMNVEV in the germline V gene (reference sequence). The CDR3 length is 18 residues. Trimming cost V 10 bases and J 4 bases; bases outside gene matches: 21. The CDR3 DNA follows: TGTGCCACCATCTACCTCCGACAGGGAAGGACTTCCACCGGGGAGCTGTTTTTT. Translating it yields CATIYLRQGRTSTGELFF.

The chain uses TRBV29-1 and TRBJ2-7; weak D call: TRBD1 (5 bases). Trimming pared 0 bases from V and 5 bases from J, leaving 17 bases between. The germline V gene encodes CDR1 SQVTM and CDR2 ANQGSEA. The CDR3 has 15 amino acids. CDR3 in amino acids: CSVEEGRGAGNEQYF. DNA for the CDR3: TGCAGCGTTGAAGAGGGAAGGGGCGCAGGTAACGAGCAGTACTTC.

J is TRBJ2-3 and V is TRBV18, with a weak D call TRBD2 (5 bases). V was trimmed by 1 base and J by 4 bases, leaving 9 bases between them. The CDR3 runs 14 residues. Per germline, CDR1 KGHSH and CDR2 LQKENI. The chain's CDR3 is CASSPLGNADTQYF. CDR3 nucleotide sequence: TGTGCCAGCTCACCACTCGGGAACGCAGATACGCAGTATTTT.

This sequence joins TRBV7-9 and TRBJ1-1, with a possible D match to TRBD1 (5 bases). The length of the CDR3 is 15 residues. V dropped 3 bases and J dropped 5 bases, with 16 bases sitting between them. The germline V gene encodes CDR1 SEHNR and CDR2 FQNEAQ (reference sequence). CDR3 in DNA: TGTGCCAGCAGCTTCAATTGGGGGGGGAAAACTGAAGCTTTCTTT. It yields the protein CASSFNWGGKTEAFF.